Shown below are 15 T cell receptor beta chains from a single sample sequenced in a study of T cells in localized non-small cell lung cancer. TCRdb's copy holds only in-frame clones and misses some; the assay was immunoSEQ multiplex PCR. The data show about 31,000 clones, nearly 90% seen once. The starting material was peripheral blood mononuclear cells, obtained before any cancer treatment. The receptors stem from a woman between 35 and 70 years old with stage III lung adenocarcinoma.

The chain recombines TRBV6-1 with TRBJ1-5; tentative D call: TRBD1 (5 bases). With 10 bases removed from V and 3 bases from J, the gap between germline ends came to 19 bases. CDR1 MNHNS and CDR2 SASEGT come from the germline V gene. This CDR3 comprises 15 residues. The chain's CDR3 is CATQGRGGANQPQHF. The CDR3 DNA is TGTGCCACCCAAGGAAGGGGAGGGGCCAATCAGCCCCAGCATTTT.

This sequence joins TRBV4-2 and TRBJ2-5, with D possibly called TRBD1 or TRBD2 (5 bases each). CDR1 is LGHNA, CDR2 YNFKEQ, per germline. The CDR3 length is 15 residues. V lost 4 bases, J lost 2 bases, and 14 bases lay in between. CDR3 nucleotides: TGTGCCAGCAGCCCCGGGGCTGCGTTTCAAGAGACCCAGTACTTC. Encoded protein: CASSPGAAFQETQYF.

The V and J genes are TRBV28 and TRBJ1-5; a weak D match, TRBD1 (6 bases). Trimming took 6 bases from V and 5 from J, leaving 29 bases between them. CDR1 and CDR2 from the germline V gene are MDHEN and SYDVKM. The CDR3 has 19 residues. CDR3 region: CASRENEGRGASRDQPQHF. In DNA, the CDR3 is TGTGCCAGCAGGGAGAACGAGGGGAGGGGGGCCAGTAGGGATCAGCCCCAGCATTTT.

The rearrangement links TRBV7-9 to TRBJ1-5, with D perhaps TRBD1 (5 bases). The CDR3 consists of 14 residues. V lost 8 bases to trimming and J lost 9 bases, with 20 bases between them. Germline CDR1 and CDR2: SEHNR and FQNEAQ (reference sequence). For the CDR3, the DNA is TGTGCCAGCGCCACGGGGGGAGTAAGCGGGCCCCAGCATTTT. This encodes CASATGGVSGPQHF.

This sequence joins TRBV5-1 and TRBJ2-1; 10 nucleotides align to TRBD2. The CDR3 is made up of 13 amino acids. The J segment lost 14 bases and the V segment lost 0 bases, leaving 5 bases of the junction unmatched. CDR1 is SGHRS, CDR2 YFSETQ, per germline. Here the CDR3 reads CASSLEPSGGKFF. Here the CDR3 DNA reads TGCGCCAGCAGCTTGGAGCCTAGCGGGGGAAAGTTCTTC.

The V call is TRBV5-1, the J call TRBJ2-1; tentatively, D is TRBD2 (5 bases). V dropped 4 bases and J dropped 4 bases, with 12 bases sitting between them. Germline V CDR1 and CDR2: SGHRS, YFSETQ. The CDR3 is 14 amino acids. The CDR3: CASSPGGLYNEQFF. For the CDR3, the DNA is TGCGCCAGCAGCCCCGGCGGACTTTACAATGAGCAGTTCTTC.

The CDR3 reads CASSQKIQDLFPDTQYF. The DNA of the CDR3 is TGTGCCAGCAGCCAAAAGATCCAGGACCTATTCCCAGATACGCAGTATTTT. This rearrangement joins TRBV4-2 to TRBJ2-3; D is unclear. V dropped 2 bases and J dropped 4 bases, with 19 bases sitting between them. The germline gives CDR1 LGHNA, CDR2 YNFKEQ. CDR3 length: 17 amino acids.

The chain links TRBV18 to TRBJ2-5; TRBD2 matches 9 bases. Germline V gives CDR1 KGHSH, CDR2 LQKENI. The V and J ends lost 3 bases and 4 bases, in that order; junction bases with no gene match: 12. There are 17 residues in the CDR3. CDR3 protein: CASSPRRRGGPPETQYF. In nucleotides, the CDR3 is TGTGCCAGCTCACCGCGGAGGCGGGGGGGGCCTCCAGAGACCCAGTACTTC.

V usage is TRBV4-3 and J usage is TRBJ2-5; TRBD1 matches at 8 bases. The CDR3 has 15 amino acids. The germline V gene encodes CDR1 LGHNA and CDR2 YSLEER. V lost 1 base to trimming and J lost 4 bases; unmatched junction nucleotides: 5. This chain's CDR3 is CASSQVFGQGETQYF. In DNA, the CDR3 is TGCGCCAGCAGCCAAGTCTTCGGACAGGGAGAGACCCAGTACTTC.

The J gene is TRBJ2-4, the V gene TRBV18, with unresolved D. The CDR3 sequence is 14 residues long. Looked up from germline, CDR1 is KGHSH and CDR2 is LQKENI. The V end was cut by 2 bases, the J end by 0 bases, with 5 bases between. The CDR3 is CASSPALAKNIQYF. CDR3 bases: TGTGCCAGCTCACCAGCCCTAGCCAAAAACATTCAGTACTTC.

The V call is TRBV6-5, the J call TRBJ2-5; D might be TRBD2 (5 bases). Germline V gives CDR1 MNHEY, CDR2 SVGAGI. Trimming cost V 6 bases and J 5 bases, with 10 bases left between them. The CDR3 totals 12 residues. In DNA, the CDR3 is TGTGCCAGCAGGTGGGAGAGGGAGACCCAGTACTTC. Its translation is CASRWERETQYF.

The CDR3 sequence is CSVGQGVNYGYTF. CDR3 in DNA: TGCAGCGTTGGGCAGGGTGTTAACTATGGCTACACCTTC. The chain employs TRBV29-1 and TRBJ1-2; D is possibly TRBD1 (5 bases). The CDR3 is 13 residues long. Per germline, CDR1 SQVTM and CDR2 ANQGSEA. With 4 bases removed from V and 1 base from J, the gap between germline ends came to 10 bases.

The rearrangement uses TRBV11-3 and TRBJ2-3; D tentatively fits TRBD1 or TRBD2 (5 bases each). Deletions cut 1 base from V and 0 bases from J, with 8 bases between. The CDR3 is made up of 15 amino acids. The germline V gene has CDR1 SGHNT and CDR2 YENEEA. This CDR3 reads CASSLGDASTDTQYF. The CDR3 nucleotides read TGTGCCAGCAGCTTAGGGGACGCCAGCACAGATACGCAGTATTTT.

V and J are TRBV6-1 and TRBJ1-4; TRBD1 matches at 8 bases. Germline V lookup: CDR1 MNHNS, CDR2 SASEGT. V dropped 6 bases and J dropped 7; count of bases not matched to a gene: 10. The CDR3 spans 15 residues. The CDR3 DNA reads TGTGCCAGCAGCCCCAGACAGGGGTCCGCTGAAAAACTGTTTTTT. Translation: CASSPRQGSAEKLFF.

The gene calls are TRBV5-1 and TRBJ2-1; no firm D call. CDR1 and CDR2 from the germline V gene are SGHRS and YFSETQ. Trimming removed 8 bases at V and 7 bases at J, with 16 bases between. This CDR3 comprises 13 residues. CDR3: CASSGQTGNEQFF. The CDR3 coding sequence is TGCGCCAGTTCGGGCCAGACCGGGAATGAGCAGTTCTTC.